This TCR beta chain was captured by sequencing in a study of shared clonotypes between healthy human individuals. With respect to this clone: The identical CDR3 is also encoded by other nucleotide sequences in the sample.

At deep level, the assay was performed. Template for every sorted-subset replicate PCR totaled about 200 ng DNA, some 30,000 T cell genomes. Some clones are missing from TCRdb's copy, which holds only in-frame ones; the method was immunoSEQ multiplex PCR. The table records fewer than 3 million clones, about 90% of them present only once. Germline CDR1 MNHEY, CDR2 SVGAGI. Trimming took off 6 bases at V and 4 bases at J, with 16 bases between the two ends. The CDR3 covers 15 residues. The TCR was taken from a man between 18 and 29 years old in good health. Some clones in this sample may be carry-over from other donors' samples. The material sequenced was naive CD4+ T cells from PBMCs. This sample's subset: CD45RA+ positively selected. The J gene is TRBJ1-5, the V gene TRBV6-5, with TRBD1 as a possible D gene (6 bases). CDR3: CASSLTTGPNQPQHF. The CDR3 nucleotides read TGTGCCAGCAGCCTGACGACAGGACCAAATCAGCCCCAGCATTTT.